One sample yielded the 29 T cell receptor beta chains listed below, sequenced in a study of shared clonotypes between healthy human individuals. The assay was immunoSEQ multiplex PCR, and TCRdb's table has in-frame clones only and misses some. The table includes millions of clones, 85% to 95% detected once. Sequenced material: naive CD4+ T cells sorted from blood. Subset denoted: CD45RA+ positively selected. The origin of the receptors is a man younger than 30 in good health.

The rearrangement uses TRBV19 and TRBJ2-2, with D possibly being TRBD1 (6 bases). Germline-derived CDR1 and CDR2 are LNHDA and SQIVND (reference sequence). This CDR3 has 15 residues. Deletions cut 6 bases from V and 3 bases from J, with 14 bases between. The CDR3 sequence: CASRTQGTDTGELFF. The CDR3 region has the DNA TGTGCCAGTAGAACACAGGGTACCGACACCGGGGAGCTGTTTTTT.

This clone was detected only once. As DNA, the CDR3 is TGTGCCAGCAGCATCACAGGGCACAATTCACCCCTCCACTTT. Protein sequence: CASSITGHNSPLHF. The chain links TRBV7-8 to TRBJ1-6; maybe TRBD1 (6 bases). The V gene's germline CDR1 is SGHVS and CDR2 FQNEAQ. V lost 5 bases, J lost 7 bases, and 12 bases lay in between. The CDR3 contains 14 residues.

The chain has TRBV5-1 and TRBJ2-7; D ambiguous. Germline V gene data show CDR1 as SGHRS and CDR2 as YFSETQ. Trimming removed 5 bases from V and 6 bases from J, with 15 bases in between. This CDR3 has 13 residues. CDR3 region: CASRPGESGEQYF. Written as DNA, the CDR3 is TGCGCCAGCAGACCCGGAGAGTCGGGCGAGCAGTACTTC.

This chain joins TRBV5-1 and TRBJ1-2; D is uncertain. Trimming removed 0 bases from V and 9 bases from J, with 9 bases in between. Germline V gene lookup returns CDR1 SGHRS and CDR2 YFSETQ. The CDR3 is 12 amino acids. CDR3 in DNA: TGCGCCAGCAGCTTGGTCCCGGGAAGCTACACCTTC. It specifies CASSLVPGSYTF.

There are a few counts of this clone. The rearrangement links TRBV5-1 to TRBJ2-5, with 10 bases matching TRBD1. This CDR3 comprises 14 residues. In germline, CDR1 is SGHRS, CDR2 YFSETQ. The V segment lost 4 bases and the J segment 5 bases; nucleotides outside the gene matches: 5. DNA for the CDR3: TGCGCCAGCAGCGAAGGGACAGGGGACGAGACCCAGTACTTC. This translates into CASSEGTGDETQYF.

V gene TRBV11-2 combines with J gene TRBJ2-7; 8 bases align to TRBD2. In germline, CDR1 is SGHAT, CDR2 FQNNGV. Trimming cost V 4 bases and J 3 bases; bases outside gene matches: 5. The CDR3 length is 14 residues. CDR3 in DNA: TGTGCCAGCAGCTCCGGGAGGGTCGTCTACGAGCAGTACTTC. Its protein is CASSSGRVVYEQYF.

The chain couples TRBV11-2 to TRBJ2-2; D remains unclear. Trimming removed 5 bases at V and 1 base at J, with 8 bases between. The CDR3 loop spans 14 amino acids. Germline V gene sequence: CDR1 SGHAT, CDR2 FQNNGV. The chain's CDR3 is CASSQQLNTGELFF. Written as DNA, the CDR3 is TGTGCCAGCAGCCAACAGCTGAACACCGGGGAGCTGTTTTTT.

The rearrangement joins TRBV6-1 to TRBJ2-7; D gene unclear. The CDR3 runs 14 residues. Looked up from germline, CDR1 is MNHNS and CDR2 is SASEGT. V gave up 2 bases and J gave up 2 bases, with 10 bases separating them. The CDR3: CASSEQDYAYEQYF. The CDR3 bases are TGTGCCAGCAGTGAACAGGATTATGCCTACGAGCAGTACTTC.

The chain joins TRBV5-4 to TRBJ1-3, with TRBD1 identical over 11 bases. This CDR3 is built from 17 residues. Germline CDR1 SGHNT, CDR2 YYREEE (reference sequence). The trim removed 4 bases at V and 0 bases at J, leaving 6 bases unmatched. CDR3 sequence reads: CASSPGQGVSSGNTIYF. CDR3 in DNA: TGTGCCAGCAGCCCGGGACAGGGGGTATCCTCTGGAAACACCATATATTTT. Full variable domain (missing parts from reference TRBV5-4 and TRBJ1-3): ETGVTQSPTHLIKTRGQQVTLRCSSQSGHNTVSWYQQALGQGPQFIFQYYREEENGRGNFPPRFSGLQFPNYSSELNVNALELDDSALYLCASSPGQGVSSGNTIYFGEGSWLTVV.

DNA for the CDR3: TGTGCCAGCAGCTTAGCTCTAGCGGGACTCGAGCAGTACTTC. Its translation is CASSLALAGLEQYF. The chain joins TRBV11-2 to TRBJ2-7, with 9 bases identical to TRBD2. The CDR3 runs to 14 residues. Trimming took 1 base from V and 6 from J; bases not matched to a gene: 4. The germline gives CDR1 SGHAT, CDR2 FQNNGV.

This chain links TRBV6-8 with TRBJ2-4; tentatively, D is TRBD2 (7 bases). In germline, CDR1 is MNHGY, CDR2 SAAAGT. Trimming removed 2 bases from V and 3 bases from J, with 17 bases in between. CDR3 length equals 17 residues. CDR3 nucleotides: TGTGCCAGCAGTTACCCTGGCGGGGGCAATGGCAAAAACATTCAGTACTTC. Encoded protein: CASSYPGGGNGKNIQYF.

Comment on this clone: Within the sample, other DNA sequences also encode this same CDR3. This chain connects TRBV5-1 to TRBJ2-5; 9 nucleotides match TRBD1. Trimming cost V 4 bases and J 5 bases; bases outside gene matches: 3. CDR1 and CDR2 (germline): SGHRS, YFSETQ. This CDR3 has 13 residues. The CDR3: CASSGGQGETQYF. The CDR3 region has the DNA TGCGCCAGCAGCGGGGGACAGGGCGAGACCCAGTACTTC.

The CDR3 coding sequence is TGTGCCAGCAGCTTCGGTCCAGCGGGCCGGGATGAGCAGTTCTTC. It yields the protein CASSFGPAGRDEQFF. The rearrangement joins TRBV7-2 to TRBJ2-1, with TRBD2 as a possible D gene (6 bases). The CDR3 runs to 15 residues. Per germline, CDR1 SGHTA and CDR2 FQGNSA. Trimming pared 3 bases from V and 8 bases from J, leaving 17 bases between.

The count of this clone is one. This chain uses TRBV5-4 with TRBJ2-7; perhaps TRBD1 as D (6 bases). Germline assignment: CDR1 SGHNT and CDR2 YYREEE (reference sequence). Trimming cost V 4 bases and J 0 bases, with 8 bases left between them. This CDR3 is 13 amino acids long. The chain's CDR3 is CASSRGHSYEQYF. For the CDR3, the DNA is TGTGCCAGCAGCCGGGGACACTCCTACGAGCAGTACTTC.

This clone occurred once. The chain joins TRBV6-5 to TRBJ2-5, with D possibly being TRBD1 (8 bases). This CDR3 has 14 residues. V lost 3 bases and J lost 5, with 13 bases in between. Looked up from germline, CDR1 is MNHEY and CDR2 is SVGAGI. The CDR3 coding sequence is TGTGCCAGCAGTTATACAGGGGGGGTTGAGACCCAGTACTTC. This codes for CASSYTGGVETQYF.

The chain is built from TRBV19 and TRBJ2-7; 8 positions agree with TRBD1. Germline CDR1 is LNHDA and CDR2 is SQIVND (reference sequence). After removal of 9 bases from V and 7 bases from J, the junction contained 11 bases not matched to a gene. The CDR3 runs 13 residues. CDR3 nucleotide sequence: TGTGCCAGCGCCGAACAGGGGGTGAATGAGCAGTACTTC. Amino acid sequence: CASAEQGVNEQYF.

As regards this clone: Different DNA sequences within this sample yield the same CDR3. This rearrangement joins TRBV27 to TRBJ1-2, with TRBD1 as a possible D gene (6 bases). The CDR3 is 12 amino acids. Germline CDR1 is MNHEY and CDR2 is SMNVEV (reference sequence). The V and J ends lost 4 bases and 8 bases respectively, with 11 bases between them. This chain's CDR3 is CASSSTGSGYTF. The CDR3, as DNA: TGTGCCAGCAGTTCCACAGGGTCAGGCTACACCTTC.

The V call is TRBV6-1, the J call TRBJ2-6; no firm D call. The CDR3 runs to 16 residues. V was cut by 1 base and J by 4 bases, with 11 bases left in between. Germline CDR1 reads MNHNS; CDR2 reads SASEGT. The CDR3 sequence: CASSEGVGAGANVLTF. The CDR3 DNA sequence: TGTGCCAGCAGTGAAGGGGTGGGTGCAGGGGCCAACGTCCTGACTTTC.

This chain connects TRBV7-9 to TRBJ1-1, with D perhaps matching TRBD1 (6 bases). The CDR3 covers 14 residues. Germline V lookup: CDR1 SEHNR, CDR2 FQNEAQ (reference sequence). V was shortened by 5 bases and J by 7 bases, with 17 bases between the two germline ends. In nucleotides, the CDR3 is TGTGCCAGCAGCCCCTTCAGGGGCGAGAGTGAAGCTTTCTTT. Its translation: CASSPFRGESEAFF. Full variable domain (outside the CDR3, taken from reference TRBV7-9 and TRBJ1-1): DTGVSQNPRHKITKRGQNVTFRCDPISEHNRLYWYRQTLGQGPEFLTYFQNEAQLEKSRLLSDRFSAERPKGSFSTLEIQRTEQGDSAMYLCASSPFRGESEAFFGQGTRLTVV.

As for this clone: Other DNA sequences in the sample encode the same CDR3. The gene calls are TRBV25-1 and TRBJ2-5; D is uncertain. The J call may be in error: the DNA end matches TRBJ2-7 better. Germline V CDR1 and CDR2: MGHDK, SYGVNS. The CDR3 has 11 amino acids. The CDR3 region is CASSAGYEQYF. The CDR3 bases are TGTGCCAGCAGTGCCGGCTACGAGCAGTACTTC.

In nucleotides, the CDR3 is TGTGCCAGCAGCCGGGGACAGGAATCTGAAGCTTTCTTT. It specifies CASSRGQESEAFF. V is TRBV6-5 and J is TRBJ1-1, with TRBD1 matching over 8 bases. The CDR3 extends over 13 amino acids. The trim removed 6 bases at V and 6 bases at J, leaving 6 bases unmatched. Germline CDR1 reads MNHEY; CDR2 reads SVGAGI.

The chain joins TRBV5-1 to TRBJ2-5; 10 bases agree with TRBD1. Looked up from germline, CDR1 is SGHRS and CDR2 is YFSETQ. CDR3 length: 16 residues. After removal of 6 bases from V and 1 base from J, the junction contained 9 bases not matched to a gene. DNA for the CDR3: TGCGCCAGCACTGCCCTTGGACAGGGGGTCCAAGAGACCCAGTACTTC. It encodes CASTALGQGVQETQYF.

This clone was seen once. The chain employs TRBV6-5 and TRBJ2-3, with D maybe TRBD1 (6 bases). Germline CDR1 and CDR2: MNHEY and SVGAGI. The length of the CDR3 is 13 residues. Trimming removed 9 bases at V and 1 base at J, with 11 bases between. The CDR3 loop is CASFRGGTDTQYF. In DNA form, the CDR3 reads TGTGCCAGTTTCAGGGGTGGCACAGATACGCAGTATTTT.

V and J are TRBV7-2 and TRBJ2-3; 10 bases agree with TRBD2. Germline CDR1 reads SGHTA; CDR2 reads FQGNSA. Trimming at V came to 4 bases and at J to 9 bases, leaving 4 bases not matched to a gene. This CDR3 spans 13 amino acids. CDR3 bases: TGTGCCAGCAGCTCCGGGACTAGCGCGACGCAGTATTTT. This translates into CASSSGTSATQYF.

This clone was seen only a few times. Other nucleotide sequences in the sample specify the same CDR3. This rearrangement joins TRBV6-1 to TRBJ1-1; D is ambiguous. Germline-derived CDR1 and CDR2 are MNHNS and SASEGT. V lost 0 bases and J lost 4, with 6 bases in between. The length of the CDR3 is 13 residues. CDR3 nucleotide sequence: TGTGCCAGCAGTGAAGCGCGAGGCACTGAAGCTTTCTTT. Translated: CASSEARGTEAFF.

V usage is TRBV6-6 and J usage is TRBJ2-1; D remains unclear. The CDR3 spans 14 residues. V gave up 5 bases and J gave up 2 bases, with 10 bases separating them. CDR1 and CDR2 from the germline V gene are MNHNY and SVGAGI (reference sequence). This CDR3 is CASSKLGAYNEQFF. The CDR3 nucleotides read TGTGCCAGCAGTAAGTTGGGTGCCTACAATGAGCAGTTCTTC.

The chain carries TRBV5-1 and TRBJ1-6, with a tentative D call TRBD1 (5 bases). With 0 bases removed from V and 5 bases from J, the gap between germline ends came to 9 bases. CDR3 length equals 15 residues. The germline V gene encodes CDR1 SGHRS and CDR2 YFSETQ. The CDR3 region has the DNA TGCGCCAGCAGCTTGGAGCAGGGCGATAATTCACCCCTCCACTTT. This gives the protein CASSLEQGDNSPLHF.

V is TRBV6-6 and J is TRBJ2-7; D is possibly TRBD2 (5 bases). This CDR3 contains 14 residues. Germline CDR1 reads MNHNY; CDR2 reads SVGAGI (reference sequence). V lost 2 bases to trimming and J lost 4 bases, with 12 bases between them. CDR3 in amino acids: CASSYNRPGYEQYF. The CDR3 DNA is TGTGCCAGCAGTTACAATCGACCGGGATACGAGCAGTACTTC.

This chain joins TRBV4-3 and TRBJ2-7; D might be TRBD1 or TRBD2, each matching 6 bases. V was trimmed by 2 bases and J by 0 bases, leaving 11 bases between them. CDR1 and CDR2 from the germline V gene are LGHNA and YSLEER. This CDR3 is built from 15 residues. CDR3 residues: CASSQTGGGSYEQYF. The CDR3 DNA sequence: TGCGCCAGCAGCCAAACCGGAGGGGGCTCCTACGAGCAGTACTTC.